A single sample is the source of the 18 T cell receptor beta chains below, sequenced in a study of HIV-infected patients and healthy controls. A single record per CDR3 protein comes from TCRdb applying MiXCR to the 5' RACE reads. The repertoire holds about 64,000 distinct CDR3 sequences, with roughly a fifth as singletons. The sequencing sample was made of CD4+ T cells from blood. These receptors were obtained from a human donor in good health.

This clonotype has only a few counts. The J gene is TRBJ2-3, the V gene TRBV7-2; D perhaps matches TRBD2 (6 bases). V lost 1 base to trimming and J lost 2 bases, with 10 bases between them. CDR3 length: 15 amino acids. Germline V gives CDR1 SGHTA, CDR2 FQGNSA. The DNA for the CDR3 is TGTGCCAGCAGCTTAGGTAGCGGATACACAGATACGCAGTATTTT. Protein product: CASSLGSGYTDTQYF.

This clonotype was picked up many times. This rearrangement joins TRBV28 to TRBJ1-2, with D perhaps matching TRBD1 (6 bases). V lost 3 bases and J lost 2, with 19 bases in between. The CDR3 has 17 residues. Germline V gives CDR1 MDHEN, CDR2 SYDVKM. The DNA of the CDR3 is TGTGCCAGCAGTTTTCAAAAACCGGGACAATCAAACTATGGCTACACCTTC. Its translation is CASSFQKPGQSNYGYTF.

The rearrangement links TRBV5-4 to TRBJ2-7, with D possibly TRBD1 on 5 matching bases. Per the germline V gene, CDR1 is SGHNT and CDR2 is YYREEE (reference sequence). V gave up 6 bases and J gave up 6 bases, with 22 bases separating them. The CDR3 loop spans 15 amino acids. This CDR3 is CASTTKSGKAFEQYF. DNA of the CDR3: TGTGCCAGCACTACGAAGTCAGGGAAGGCGTTCGAGCAGTACTTC.

This chain uses TRBV19 with TRBJ1-3, with a tentative D call TRBD1 (5 bases). Germline V gene data show CDR1 as LNHDA and CDR2 as SQIVND (reference sequence). V lost 2 bases, J lost 0 bases, and 14 bases lay in between. There are 17 residues in the CDR3. The CDR3 is CASSIRGRGSSGNTIYF. In DNA, the CDR3 is TGTGCCAGTAGTATACGTGGAAGGGGCAGCTCTGGAAACACCATATATTTT.

This clonotype has a count of ten or more. CDR3 bases: TGCGCCAGCAGCCAAGTAAAGGGCTACGAGCAGTACTTC. Protein product: CASSQVKGYEQYF. The chain has TRBV4-3 and TRBJ2-7; D uncertain. Trimming removed 1 base at V and 3 bases at J, with 7 bases between. The CDR3 runs to 13 residues. Per the germline V gene, CDR1 is LGHNA and CDR2 is YSLEER.

CDR3 sequence (DNA): TGTGCCACCAGTGAAACGGGACAATACCCCTACACCTTC. Translating gives CATSETGQYPYTF. The rearrangement joins TRBV24-1 to TRBJ1-2; the D gene is possibly TRBD1 (6 bases). The CDR3 spans 13 residues. CDR1 KGHDR and CDR2 SFDVKD come from the germline V gene. Between the trimmed V and J ends, which lost 4 bases and 10 bases, there was a span of 15 bases.

V usage is TRBV19 and J usage is TRBJ1-2; D gene ambiguous. The CDR3 length is 14 residues. Trimming stripped 5 bases from V and 8 bases from J, with 18 bases between. Germline V gene data show CDR1 as LNHDA and CDR2 as SQIVND (reference sequence). CDR3: CASSGLEPRRGYTF. CDR3 bases: TGTGCCAGTAGTGGTTTGGAGCCGCGGCGGGGCTACACCTTC.

The chain is built from TRBV6-5 and TRBJ1-1; 10 bases agree with TRBD1. The junction had 4 bases not matched to a gene; V was cut back by 5 bases and J by 4 bases. Germline CDR1 reads MNHEY; CDR2 reads SVGAGI. CDR3 length: 14 residues. The CDR3 coding sequence is TGTGCCAGCAGTGGGACAGGGGCTAGCACTGAAGCTTTCTTT. Encoded protein: CASSGTGASTEAFF.

This clonotype has a count of ten or more. The chain has TRBV7-8 and TRBJ1-1, with 9 positions matching TRBD1. CDR1 SGHVS and CDR2 FQNEAQ come from the germline V gene. With V trimmed by 2 bases and J by 2 bases, 3 bases remained unmatched. The CDR3 is 15 amino acids. The CDR3 region has the DNA TGTGCCAGCAGCTTAAGGACAGGGGCTAACACTGAAGCTTTCTTT. Translating it yields CASSLRTGANTEAFF.

V usage is TRBV29-1 and J usage is TRBJ2-3, with TRBD2 matching over 9 bases. Germline V gene sequence: CDR1 SQVTM, CDR2 ANQGSEA. The junction had 7 bases not matched to a gene; V was cut back by 7 bases and J by 2 bases. This CDR3 spans 14 amino acids. The CDR3 sequence: CSATTSGYTDTQYF. The CDR3 nucleotides are TGCAGCGCCACGACTAGCGGTTACACAGATACGCAGTATTTT.

This clonotype was seen at least ten times. The chain uses TRBV6-5 and TRBJ2-7, with a tentative D call TRBD1 (6 bases). The V gene lost 7 bases and the J gene lost 4 bases, with 14 bases spanning the gap. The CDR3 runs to 13 residues. Germline V lookup: CDR1 MNHEY, CDR2 SVGAGI. This chain's CDR3 is CASINRERYEQYF. Written as DNA, the CDR3 is TGTGCCAGCATTAACAGGGAGAGGTACGAGCAGTACTTC.

The rearrangement uses TRBV4-1 and TRBJ1-5; possible D gene TRBD1, 5 bases. Trimming shortened V by 1 base and J by 0 bases, and 19 bases separated the two germline ends. The CDR3 has 19 amino acids. The germline CDR1 and CDR2 sequences are MGHRA and YSYEKL. The CDR3 sequence is CASSQGWAGGAYSNQPQHF. CDR3 in DNA: TGCGCCAGCAGCCAAGGCTGGGCAGGTGGGGCTTATAGCAATCAGCCCCAGCATTTT.

This clonotype was counted many times. V is TRBV6-5 and J is TRBJ1-1, with D hard to call. CDR1 and CDR2 (germline): MNHEY, SVGAGI. The CDR3 has 14 residues. Trimming removed 6 bases from V and 1 base from J, with 12 bases in between. The CDR3 sequence is CASSPRSRNTEAFF. CDR3 nucleotides: TGTGCCAGCAGCCCCAGAAGTCGGAACACTGAAGCTTTCTTT.

This clonotype has a handful of counts. The J gene is TRBJ2-3, the V gene TRBV6-2 or TRBV6-3; 11 bases are a match to TRBD2. The CDR3 consists of 19 residues. Germline-derived CDR1 and CDR2 are MNHEY and SVGEGT. Losses at the gene ends were 2 bases for V and 8 bases for J; bases not matched to a gene: 18. CDR3 nucleotides: TGTGCCAGCAGTTACACTGACCTTCGACTAGCGGGATCTCCCCGTACGCAGTATTTT. Residues: CASSYTDLRLAGSPRTQYF.

The chain has TRBV20-1 and TRBJ1-2; 10 bases agree with TRBD1. J gave up 4 bases and V 5 bases, and 7 bases lay outside the gene matches. The CDR3 sequence is 14 residues long. The germline gives CDR1 DFQATT, CDR2 SNEGSKA (reference sequence). The CDR3 nucleotides are TGCAGTGCTCGTCCGGGACAGGGGATCTATGGCTACACCTTC. This codes for CSARPGQGIYGYTF.

The CDR3: CASSLQRGSKNTEAFF. The CDR3 coding sequence is TGCGCCAGCAGCCTCCAGAGGGGGAGTAAGAACACTGAAGCTTTCTTT. The chain recombines TRBV5-1 with TRBJ1-1; D perhaps matches TRBD1 (6 bases). Trimming left V 4 bases short and J 1 base short, with 17 bases between. The CDR3 length is 16 residues. Germline V CDR1 and CDR2: SGHRS, YFSETQ. Full variable domain (rest looked up from reference TRBV5-1 and TRBJ1-1): KAGVTQTPRYLIKTRGQQVTLSCSPISGHRSVSWYQQTPGQGLQFLFEYFSETQRNKGNFPGRFSGRQFSNSRSEMNVSTLELGDSALYLCASSLQRGSKNTEAFFGQGTRLTVV.

This clonotype has at least ten counts. The genes are TRBV6-5 and TRBJ1-1; a weak D match, TRBD1 (5 bases). CDR1 and CDR2 (germline): MNHEY, SVGAGI. Trimming stripped 6 bases from V and 3 bases from J, with 11 bases between. The CDR3 runs to 13 residues. In DNA, the CDR3 is TGTGCCAGCAGGCGGGGGGGTTACACTGAAGCTTTCTTT. Protein product: CASRRGGYTEAFF.

This clonotype was seen only a few times. The chain uses TRBV4-2 and TRBJ2-3; D is possibly TRBD1 (5 bases). Germline V CDR1 and CDR2: LGHNA, YNFKEQ. The V and J ends lost 5 bases and 2 bases respectively, with 11 bases between them. There are 14 residues in the CDR3. The CDR3 DNA sequence: TGTGCCAGCAGCTCAGGGATTCTCACAGATACGCAGTATTTT. It is translated as CASSSGILTDTQYF.